A selection of T cell receptor beta chains follows, all from one sample in a study of cytomegalovirus exposure and HLA in healthy donors. The method was immunoSEQ multiplex PCR; TCRdb's version includes in-frame clones alone and lacks a portion of them. The table has 250,000 or so clones, around 90% seen once. Sequenced sample: PBMCs. The receptor source for this set is a girl aged 2-10 years in good health and CMV-seronegative. Both conserved end residues are part of each CDR3. D genes are given only for firm matches. Clone size is not always given. Where it is, it says once, few, many or a class for expanded clones.

TRBV13	NA	TRBJ2-3	TRBD2	CASSLGLAGRFDTQYF	TGTGCCAGCAGCTTAGGACTAGCGGGTCGGTTTGATACGCAGTATTTT
TRBV10-2	NA	TRBJ2-7	NA	CASSDWGERNEQYF	TGCGCCAGCAGTGATTGGGGGGAGAGGAACGAGCAGTACTTC
TRBV9	NA	TRBJ1-5	NA	CASSVGSNQPQHF	TGTGCCAGCAGCGTCGGTAGCAATCAGCCCCAGCATTTT
TRBV2	NA	TRBJ2-1	TRBD2	CASSVREVREQFF	TGTGCCAGCAGTGTGCGGGAGGTAAGGGAGCAGTTCTTC
TRBV18	NA	TRBJ1-4	NA	CASSPGGSAEKLFF	TGTGCCAGCTCACCGGGGGGATCGGCTGAAAAACTGTTTTTT
TRBV4-1	NA	TRBJ2-1	TRBD2	CASSQDRTSGPYNEQFF	TGCGCCAGCAGCCAAGATAGGACTAGCGGCCCCTACAATGAGCAGTTCTTC
TRBV2	NA	TRBJ2-6	TRBD1	CASTGQGPESSGANVLTF	TGTGCCAGCACCGGACAGGGACCGGAGTCCTCTGGGGCCAACGTCCTGACTTTC
TRBV19	NA	TRBJ1-2	NA	CASSSAWGTGYTF	TGTGCCAGTAGTTCGGCCTGGGGCACCGGCTACACCTTC
TRBV6-1	NA	TRBJ2-7	NA	CASSEAPTRGEQYF	TGTGCCAGCAGTGAGGCCCCAACCAGGGGCGAGCAGTACTTC
TRBV29-1	NA	TRBJ1-4	NA	CSVAGDLGEKLFF	TGCAGCGTGGCAGGGGATTTGGGTGAAAAACTGTTTTTT
TRBV2	NA	TRBJ2-1	NA	CASSTEGSSYNEQFF	TGTGCCAGCAGTACGGAGGGAAGCTCCTACAATGAGCAGTTCTTC
TRBV4-2	NA	TRBJ2-2	TRBD2	CASSQDQGLAGGQGTGELFF	TGTGCCAGCAGCCAAGACCAGGGACTAGCGGGGGGGCAAGGGACCGGGGAGCTGTTTTTT
TRBV5-1	NA	TRBJ1-4	NA	CASSLGTGATNEKLFF	TGCGCCAGCAGCTTGGGAACAGGAGCAACTAATGAAAAACTGTTTTTT
TRBV7-9	NA	TRBJ1-1	NA	CASSLVMAPW	TGTGCCAGCAGCTTAGTGATGGCACCGTGG
TRBV21-1	NA	TRBJ2-7	NA	CASSKERTSGIYEQYF	TGTGCCAGCAGCAAAGAAAGGACTAGCGGAATCTACGAGCAGTACTTC
TRBV6-1	once	TRBJ1-1	NA	CASSEARQANTEAFF	TGTGCCAGCAGTGAAGCGAGACAGGCGAACACTGAAGCTTTCTTT